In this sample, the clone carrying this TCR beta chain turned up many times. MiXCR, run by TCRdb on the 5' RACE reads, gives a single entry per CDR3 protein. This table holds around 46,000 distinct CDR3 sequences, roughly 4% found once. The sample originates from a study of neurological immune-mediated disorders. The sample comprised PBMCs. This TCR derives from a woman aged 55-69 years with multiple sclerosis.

CDR3 in DNA: TGCGCCAGCAGCCAAGACCCTGACACTGGTACGCAGTATTTT. Its protein is CASSQDPDTGTQYF. The rearrangement uses TRBV4-3 and TRBJ2-3; D is ambiguous. The CDR3 is 14 amino acids. Deletions cut 0 bases from V and 8 bases from J, with 12 bases between. Germline CDR1 and CDR2: LGHNA and YSLEER.